This T cell receptor (beta chain) appears in the sequencing data of a study of T cell responses to AZD1222 COVID-19 vaccine. As regards this clone: Its antigen remains unidentified.

CDR1 MNHEY and CDR2 SMNVEV come from the germline V gene (reference sequence). V was shortened by 5 bases and J by 3 bases, with 12 bases between the two germline ends. The CDR3 extends over 14 amino acids. Assay: immunoSEQ multiplex PCR; the TCRdb copy retains only in-frame clones and omits some. The profile shows some 150,000 clones, around 94% of them singletons. Study-level results: Clonal diversity was possibly underestimated; the donors were predominantly white British and more often female.

V is TRBV27 and J is TRBJ2-3; no clear D gene. The specimen comprised peripheral blood, sampled on day 0 of AZD1222 vaccination. The receptor was derived from an adult in good health. The CDR3 region has the DNA TGTGCCAGCAGTCTTTTAGGACGGACAGATACGCAGTATTTT. It specifies CASSLLGRTDTQYF.